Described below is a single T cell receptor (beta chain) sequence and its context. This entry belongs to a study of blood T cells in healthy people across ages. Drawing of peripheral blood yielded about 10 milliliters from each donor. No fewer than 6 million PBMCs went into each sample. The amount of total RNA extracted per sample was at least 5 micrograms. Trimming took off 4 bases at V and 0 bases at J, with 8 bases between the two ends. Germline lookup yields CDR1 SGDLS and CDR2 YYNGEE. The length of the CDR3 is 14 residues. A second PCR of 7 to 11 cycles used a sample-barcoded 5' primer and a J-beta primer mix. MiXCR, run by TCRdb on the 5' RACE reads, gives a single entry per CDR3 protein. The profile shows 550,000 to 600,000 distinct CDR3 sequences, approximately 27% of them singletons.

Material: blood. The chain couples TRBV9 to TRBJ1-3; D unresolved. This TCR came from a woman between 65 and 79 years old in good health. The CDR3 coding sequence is TGTGCCAGCAGCCCCCGGTCCTCTGGAAACACCATATATTTT. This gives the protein CASSPRSSGNTIYF.